This TCR beta chain was sequenced in a study of control samples from healthy donors and cancer patients. Germline CDR1 is SGHNT and CDR2 is YYREEE (reference sequence). The CDR3 has 12 amino acids. V was clipped by 5 bases and J by 5 bases, with 7 bases between them. The repertoire was sequenced with immunoSEQ multiplex PCR; TCRdb's copy has only in-frame clones and lacks some. The repertoire has 190,000 or so clones, 80% to 95% of them found once; the top ten carry about 1.5%. Input material: blood. The J gene is TRBJ2-2, the V gene TRBV5-4; the D gene is possibly TRBD1 (6 bases). The TCR was taken from a man aged 18 to 35 in good health. The CDR3 spells CASSRGTGELFF. DNA for the CDR3: TGTGCCAGCAGTAGGGGGACCGGGGAGCTGTTTTTT. The whole variable domain, remainder taken from reference TRBV5-4 and TRBJ2-2, is ETGVTQSPTHLIKTRGQQVTLRCSSQSGHNTVSWYQQALGQGPQFIFQYYREEENGRGNFPPRFSGLQFPNYSSELNVNALELDDSALYLCASSRGTGELFFGEGSRLTVL.